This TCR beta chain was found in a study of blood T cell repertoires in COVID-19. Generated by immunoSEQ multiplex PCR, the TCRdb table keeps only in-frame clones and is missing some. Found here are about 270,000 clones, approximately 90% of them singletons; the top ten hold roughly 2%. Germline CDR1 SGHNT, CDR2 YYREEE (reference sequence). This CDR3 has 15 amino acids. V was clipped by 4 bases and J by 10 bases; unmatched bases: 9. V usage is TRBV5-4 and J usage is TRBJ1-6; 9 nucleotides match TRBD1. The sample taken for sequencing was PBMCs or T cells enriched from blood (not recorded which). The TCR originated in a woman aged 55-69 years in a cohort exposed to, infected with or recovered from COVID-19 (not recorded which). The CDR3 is CASSPPDRGKSPLHF. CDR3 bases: TGTGCCAGCAGCCCGCCGGACAGGGGCAAATCACCCCTCCACTTT.